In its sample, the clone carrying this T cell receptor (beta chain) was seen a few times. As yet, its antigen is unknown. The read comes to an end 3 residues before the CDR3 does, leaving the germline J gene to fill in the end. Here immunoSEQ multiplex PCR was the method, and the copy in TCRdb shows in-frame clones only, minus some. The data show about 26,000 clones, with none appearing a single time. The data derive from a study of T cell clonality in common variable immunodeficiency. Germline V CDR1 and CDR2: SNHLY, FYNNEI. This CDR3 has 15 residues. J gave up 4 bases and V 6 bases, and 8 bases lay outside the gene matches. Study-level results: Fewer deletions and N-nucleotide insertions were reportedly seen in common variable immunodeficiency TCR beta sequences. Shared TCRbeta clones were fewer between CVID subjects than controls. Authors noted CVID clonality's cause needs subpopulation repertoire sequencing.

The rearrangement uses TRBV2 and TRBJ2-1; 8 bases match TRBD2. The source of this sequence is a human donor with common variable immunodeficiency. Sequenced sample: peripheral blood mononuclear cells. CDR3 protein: CASSGSSGAYNEQFF. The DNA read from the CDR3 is TGTGCCAGCAGCGGGAGTAGCGGGGCGTACAATGAG. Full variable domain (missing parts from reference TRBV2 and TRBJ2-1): EPEVTQTPSHQVTQMGQEVILRCVPISNHLYFYWYRQILGQKVEFLVSFYNNEISEKSEIFDDQFSVERPDGSNFTLKIRSTKLEDSAMYFCASSGSSGAYNEQFFGPGTRLTVL.